The 8 T cell receptor beta chains in this list originate from one sample, sequenced in a study of human T cells and chemical hapten exposure. Noted time point: patch test 2, 6 weeks after DPC sensitization. Treatment reported: therapeutic diphenylcyclopropenone sensitization with weekly scalp DPC. In TCRdb, the RACE reads were re-called with MiXCR into one record per CDR3 protein. The table shows a few hundred thousand distinct CDR3 sequences, with just under 6.5% occurring only once. Sequencing was performed on whole blood, taken in connection with sensitization to the hapten diphenylcyclopropenone (DPC). The source of these receptors is a woman under 30 with alopecia areata. Some clones in this sample may be carry-over from other donors' samples.

This clonotype was picked up a small number of times. The J gene is TRBJ1-2, the V gene TRBV9; 7 bases align to TRBD1. CDR3 length: 14 residues. Per germline, CDR1 SGDLS and CDR2 YYNGEE. J was trimmed by 5 bases and V by 4 bases; bases with no gene match: 8. The CDR3 protein is CASSQPPGGYGYTF. CDR3 nucleotides: TGTGCCAGCAGCCAGCCCCCAGGGGGTTATGGCTACACCTTC.

This clonotype was recorded at least ten times. V is TRBV20-1 and J is TRBJ1-1, with TRBD1 identical over 9 bases. This CDR3 contains 13 residues. Germline V gene lookup returns CDR1 DFQATT and CDR2 SNEGSKA (reference sequence). The junction had 7 bases not matched to a gene; V was cut back by 3 bases and J by 8 bases. The CDR3 nucleotides are TGCAGTGCTAGTTCCGGGACAGGGCGGGAAGCTTTCTTT. This encodes CSASSGTGREAFF.

This clonotype has just a few counts. CDR3 sequence reads: CASSPRRGVNTEAFF. The CDR3 nucleotides are TGTGCCAGCAGCCCACGCAGGGGAGTGAACACTGAAGCTTTCTTT. The rearrangement joins TRBV5-5 to TRBJ1-1; TRBD1 is a possible D gene (6 bases). There are 15 residues in the CDR3. V lost 4 bases and J lost 0, with 13 bases in between. Per the germline V gene, CDR1 is SGHKS and CDR2 is YYEKEE (reference sequence).

This clonotype has a count of ten or more. The J gene is TRBJ2-3, the V gene TRBV6-4; weak D call: TRBD1 (5 bases). The CDR3 length is 14 residues. Germline V CDR1 and CDR2: MRHNA, SNTAGT. V was cut by 7 bases and J by 0 bases, with 11 bases left in between. CDR3 sequence: CASKETVSTDTQYF. CDR3 nucleotide sequence: TGTGCCAGCAAGGAGACAGTTAGCACAGATACGCAGTATTTT.

This clonotype occurred many times. V gene TRBV12-3 or TRBV12-4 combines with J gene TRBJ1-5; D not certain. The CDR3 is made up of 15 amino acids. V lost 3 bases to trimming and J lost 3 bases, with 12 bases between them. CDR3 nucleotides: TGTGCCAGCAGTTTCTCCGACCGTCTCAATCAGCCCCAGCATTTT. Encoded protein: CASSFSDRLNQPQHF.

This clonotype was picked up many times. This chain links TRBV3-1 with TRBJ1-1; D is uncertain. Germline lookup yields CDR1 LGHDT and CDR2 YNNKEL (reference sequence). Trimming pared 0 bases from V and 5 bases from J, leaving 7 bases between. This CDR3 comprises 13 residues. CDR3 coding DNA: TGTGCCAGCAGCCAAGATGGTGGGACTGAAGCTTTCTTT. Amino acids: CASSQDGGTEAFF.

This clonotype was picked up many times. V gene TRBV10-3 combines with J gene TRBJ2-6, with D possibly matching TRBD1 (5 bases). Germline lookup yields CDR1 ENHRY and CDR2 SYGVKD. V lost 5 bases to trimming and J lost 4 bases, with 18 bases between them. The CDR3 spans 17 residues. DNA for the CDR3: TGTGCCATCAGTAAACAACCGCAGGGCGCCGGGGCCAACGTCCTGACTTTC. It yields the protein CAISKQPQGAGANVLTF.

This clonotype was counted many times. J is TRBJ2-3 and V is TRBV6-5, with a weak D call TRBD2 (6 bases). Trimming pared 4 bases from V and 4 bases from J, leaving 15 bases between. This CDR3 has 15 residues. From germline, CDR1 is MNHEY and CDR2 SVGAGI. The CDR3 protein is CASSLSVAGPDTQYF. As DNA, the CDR3 is TGTGCCAGCAGTTTATCTGTGGCGGGGCCAGATACGCAGTATTTT.